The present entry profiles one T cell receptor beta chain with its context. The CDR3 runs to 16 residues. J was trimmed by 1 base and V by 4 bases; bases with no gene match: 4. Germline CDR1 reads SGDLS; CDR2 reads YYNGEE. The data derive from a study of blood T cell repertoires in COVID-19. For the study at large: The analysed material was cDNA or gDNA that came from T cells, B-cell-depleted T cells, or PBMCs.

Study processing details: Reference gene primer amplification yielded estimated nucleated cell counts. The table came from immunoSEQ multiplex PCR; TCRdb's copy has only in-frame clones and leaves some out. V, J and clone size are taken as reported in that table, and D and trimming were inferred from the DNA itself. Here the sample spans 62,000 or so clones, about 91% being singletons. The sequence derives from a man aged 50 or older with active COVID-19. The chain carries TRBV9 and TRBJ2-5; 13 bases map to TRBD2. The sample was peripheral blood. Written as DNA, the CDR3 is TGTGCCAGCAGCCTCGGACTAGCGGGGGCCCAAGAGACCCAGTACTTC. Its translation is CASSLGLAGAQETQYF.